The next 12 T cell receptor beta chains were all read from a single sample in a study of Graves' ophthalmopathy and Graves' hyperthyroidism. The authors amplified TCR beta CDR3 regions from RNA transcripts. The workflow started with a first-round RT-PCR run with HTBI primers and then moved on to a second-round multiplex PCR. TCRdb recomputed calls from the multiplex PCR reads with MiXCR, one row per CDR3 protein. Among 350,000 to 400,000 distinct CDR3 sequences listed, approximately 15% were seen once. The sequenced sample was peripheral blood. These receptors were collected from a woman aged 18-29 years with stable Graves' hyperthyroidism.

V is TRBV6-4 and J is TRBJ1-5; D is ambiguous. Germline V gene lookup returns CDR1 MRHNA and CDR2 SNTAGT. There are 14 residues in the CDR3. V shed 10 bases and J shed 2 bases, with 15 bases lying between them. CDR3 loop: CATPNRDRNQPQHF. The DNA of the CDR3 is TGTGCCACCCCTAACCGAGACCGCAATCAGCCCCAGCATTTT.

This clonotype has ten or more counts. J is TRBJ1-2 and V is TRBV11-2; possibly TRBD1 for D (6 bases). Germline assignment: CDR1 SGHAT and CDR2 FQNNGV. This CDR3 has 16 amino acids. The V and J ends lost 3 bases and 0 bases respectively, with 14 bases between them. This CDR3 is CASSFDHRVPNYGYTF. Written as DNA, the CDR3 is TGTGCCAGCAGCTTTGACCACAGGGTCCCTAACTATGGCTACACCTTC.

On this clonotype itself: One base away lies a much larger clone, so this may be a sequencing read error. This chain joins TRBV7-9 and TRBJ1-1; no firm D call. The CDR3 sequence is 11 residues long. Per germline, CDR1 SEHNR and CDR2 FQNEAQ (reference sequence). For the CDR3, the DNA is TGTGCCATCAGCTCCATGTTAGCTCCCCAGTTT. It yields the protein CAISSMLAPQF.

This clonotype was detected many times. The chain carries TRBV12-3 or TRBV12-4 and TRBJ1-1; 7 bases fit TRBD1. The CDR3 runs to 16 residues. Germline trimming cut 1 base from V and 4 bases from J; bases unmatched to any gene: 9. The CDR3 here is CASSLGTGAWITEAFF. The CDR3 DNA reads TGTGCCAGCAGTTTAGGAACAGGGGCGTGGATCACTGAAGCTTTCTTT.

The V and J genes are TRBV6-1 and TRBJ2-7; unclear D gene. CDR3 length: 14 residues. The V gene's germline CDR1 is MNHNS and CDR2 SASEGT. V was trimmed by 2 bases and J by 2 bases, leaving 10 bases between them. In nucleotides, the CDR3 is TGTGCCAGCAGTGAACCTTCCCATCCCTACGAGCAGTACTTC. It codes for CASSEPSHPYEQYF.

This clonotype was seen repeatedly, ten times or more. The chain links TRBV9 to TRBJ2-5, with TRBD1 matching over 10 bases. The CDR3 is 16 amino acids. J was trimmed by 3 bases and V by 0 bases; bases with no gene match: 5. Germline CDR1 and CDR2: SGDLS and YYNGEE. CDR3 loop: CASSVALGQGEETQYF. The CDR3 DNA reads TGTGCCAGCAGCGTAGCCCTCGGACAGGGGGAAGAGACCCAGTACTTC.

The table lists this clonotype with many counts. The rearrangement uses TRBV6-5 and TRBJ1-2; D not certain. V lost 7 bases and J lost 6, with 12 bases in between. The CDR3 extends over 12 amino acids. CDR1 and CDR2 from the germline V gene are MNHEY and SVGAGI. CDR3 sequence: CASMGAVDGYTF. CDR3 coding DNA: TGTGCCAGCATGGGCGCGGTGGATGGCTACACCTTC.

This clonotype was detected ten times or more. This chain uses TRBV6-5 with TRBJ1-5; perhaps TRBD1 as D (5 bases). Germline-derived CDR1 and CDR2 are MNHEY and SVGAGI. Trimming shortened V by 8 bases and J by 9 bases, and 14 bases separated the two germline ends. This CDR3 comprises 12 residues. The CDR3 DNA reads TGTGCCAGCGGAGAGGGGCTCGGGCCCCAGCATTTT. Translating gives CASGEGLGPQHF.

The V gene is TRBV4-2, the J gene TRBJ1-5; the D gene is possibly TRBD1 (5 bases). Germline lookup yields CDR1 LGHNA and CDR2 YNFKEQ. This CDR3 is 16 amino acids long. V was shortened by 0 bases and J by 3 bases, with 12 bases between the two germline ends. CDR3 nucleotide sequence: TGTGCCAGCAGCCAAGATCTTGCAGGGAACAATCAGCCCCAGCATTTT. The encoded protein is CASSQDLAGNNQPQHF.

This clonotype was seen many times. The rearrangement links TRBV5-1 to TRBJ1-6; D remains ambiguous. From germline, CDR1 is SGHRS and CDR2 YFSETQ. Trimming removed 2 bases from V and 2 bases from J, with 8 bases in between. The CDR3 covers 15 residues. CDR3 bases: TGCGCCAGCAGCTTCCTGGGGACCTATAATTCACCCCTCCACTTT. Translation gives CASSFLGTYNSPLHF.

This clonotype was found many times. The chain links TRBV2 to TRBJ1-1; TRBD1 agrees at 7 bases. The CDR3 contains 14 residues. V lost 6 bases, J lost 8 bases, and 12 bases stayed unmatched. The germline gives CDR1 SNHLY, CDR2 FYNNEI. The CDR3 here is CASRPTGMVVEAFF. The CDR3 nucleotides read TGTGCCAGCAGGCCGACAGGGATGGTCGTGGAAGCTTTCTTT.

In this sample, this clonotype turned up many times. This chain uses TRBV19 with TRBJ1-1, with D possibly TRBD1 on 5 matching bases. There are 19 residues in the CDR3. Germline CDR1 LNHDA, CDR2 SQIVND (reference sequence). Between the trimmed V and J ends, which lost 9 bases and 0 bases, there was a span of 29 bases. The CDR3 sequence: CARVYTSIGDRGMNTEAFF. As DNA, the CDR3 is TGTGCCAGGGTATACACATCGATAGGGGATCGTGGCATGAACACTGAAGCTTTCTTT.